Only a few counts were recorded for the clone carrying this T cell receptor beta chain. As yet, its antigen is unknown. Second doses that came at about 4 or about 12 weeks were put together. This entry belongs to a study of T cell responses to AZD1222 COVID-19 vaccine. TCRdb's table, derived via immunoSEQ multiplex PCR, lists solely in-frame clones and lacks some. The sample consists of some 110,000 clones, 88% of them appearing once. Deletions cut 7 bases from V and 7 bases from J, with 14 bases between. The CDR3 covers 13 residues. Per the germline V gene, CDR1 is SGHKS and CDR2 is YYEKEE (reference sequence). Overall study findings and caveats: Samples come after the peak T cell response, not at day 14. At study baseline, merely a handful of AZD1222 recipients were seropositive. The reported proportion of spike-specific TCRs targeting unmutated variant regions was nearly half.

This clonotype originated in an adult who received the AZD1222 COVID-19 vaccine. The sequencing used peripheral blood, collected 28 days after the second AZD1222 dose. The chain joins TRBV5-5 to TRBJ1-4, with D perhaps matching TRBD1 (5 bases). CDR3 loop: CASFGDLGEKLFF. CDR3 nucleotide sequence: TGTGCCAGCTTTGGGGACCTTGGTGAAAAACTGTTTTTT.